This T cell receptor (beta chain) was documented in a study of blood T cell repertoires in COVID-19. Study-wide context: T cells, B-cell-depleted T cells, or PBMCs provided the cDNA or gDNA that served as material.

Sequencing used immunoSEQ multiplex PCR; TCRdb keeps in-frame clones, though not all of them. The data contain about 92,000 clones, approximately 70% of them singletons. CDR1 is SQVTM, CDR2 ANQGSEA, per germline. The CDR3 has 11 residues. The V gene lost 3 bases and the J gene lost 3 bases, with 5 bases spanning the gap. The sequenced sample consisted of peripheral blood. The TCR sequence derives from a woman aged 55 to 70 in a cohort sampled during active or convalescent COVID-19. The rearrangement joins TRBV29-1 to TRBJ1-2; the D is unclear. CDR3 bases: TGCAGCGTTGAGTCCTACTATGGCTACACCTTC. It yields the protein CSVESYYGYTF.